Listed here are 29 T cell receptor beta chains from one sample, sequenced in a study of blood T cell repertoires in COVID-19. Sequencing was performed with immunoSEQ multiplex PCR; in TCRdb, only in-frame clones are kept and a portion is missing. The sample lists tens of thousands of clones, approximately 80% occurring once. The sequenced material came from peripheral blood. Receptor source: a man between 50 and 59 years old with acute or convalescent COVID-19.

The J gene is TRBJ2-3, the V gene TRBV4-2, with TRBD2 as a possible D gene (6 bases). Trimming removed 5 bases at V and 4 bases at J, with 10 bases between. Germline CDR1 LGHNA, CDR2 YNFKEQ. The CDR3 spans 13 residues. The CDR3 protein is CASSFRRADTQYF. In nucleotides, the CDR3 is TGTGCCAGCAGCTTCCGGAGGGCAGATACGCAGTATTTT.

The gene calls are TRBV29-1 and TRBJ2-3, with 8 bases identical to TRBD1. Germline values: CDR1 SQVTM, CDR2 ANQGSEA. The CDR3 is made up of 15 amino acids. V lost 7 bases and J lost 0; bases outside the gene matches: 9. CDR3 sequence: CSAGTGSLSTDTQYF. The CDR3, as DNA: TGCAGCGCCGGGACAGGTTCCCTAAGCACAGATACGCAGTATTTT.

The chain links TRBV29-1 to TRBJ2-3, with D perhaps matching TRBD1 (6 bases). Germline lookup yields CDR1 SQVTM and CDR2 ANQGSEA. The V end lost 6 bases, the J end lost 1 base, and 17 bases lay between the germline ends. The CDR3 totals 15 residues. This chain's CDR3 is CSVSSTGAGTDTQYF. The CDR3 DNA sequence: TGCAGCGTCTCGTCGACAGGTGCTGGCACAGATACGCAGTATTTT.

The V and J genes are TRBV11-2 and TRBJ1-5; no firm D call. Germline CDR1 reads SGHAT; CDR2 reads FQNNGV. V gave up 0 bases and J gave up 2 bases, with 8 bases separating them. The CDR3 is 15 amino acids. The CDR3 nucleotides are TGTGCCAGCAGCTTAGATAACGGGGGCAATCAGCCCCAGCATTTT. Translated, it gives CASSLDNGGNQPQHF.

The genes are TRBV5-1 and TRBJ2-5; tentative D call: TRBD2 (6 bases). V dropped 4 bases and J dropped 1 base, with 20 bases sitting between them. Germline lookup yields CDR1 SGHRS and CDR2 YFSETQ. This CDR3 has 17 amino acids. The CDR3 bases are TGCGCCAGCAGCCTGGATAGGCGGGGTGGGGTCCAAGAGACCCAGTACTTC. This gives the protein CASSLDRRGGVQETQYF.

V usage is TRBV14 and J usage is TRBJ1-2; D might be TRBD1 (6 bases). The CDR3 is made up of 14 amino acids. Germline CDR1 SGHDN, CDR2 FVKESK. The V end lost 0 bases, the J end lost 4 bases, and 9 bases lay between the germline ends. CDR3 DNA: TGTGCCAGCAGCCAAGATAGGACAGCCTATGGCTACACCTTC. It specifies CASSQDRTAYGYTF.

V usage is TRBV2 and J usage is TRBJ1-6; D possibly corresponds to TRBD1 (5 bases). The ends were cut back, 3 bases at V and 5 bases at J, with 11 bases in the middle. This CDR3 is built from 15 residues. Germline V CDR1 and CDR2: SNHLY, FYNNEI. CDR3 sequence: CASSDRVPNNSPLHF. The CDR3 region has the DNA TGTGCCAGCAGTGACAGGGTCCCAAATAATTCACCCCTCCACTTT.

This sequence joins TRBV27 and TRBJ2-7; perhaps TRBD2 as D (6 bases). CDR1 and CDR2 (germline): MNHEY, SMNVEV (reference sequence). The length of the CDR3 is 17 residues. V lost 0 bases to trimming and J lost 3 bases, with 18 bases between them. CDR3 loop: CASSLSAGNSGLYEQYF. As DNA, the CDR3 is TGTGCCAGCAGTTTATCGGCGGGTAATAGCGGACTCTACGAGCAGTACTTC.

The genes are TRBV18 and TRBJ1-1; the D gene is possibly TRBD1 (6 bases). V shed 2 bases and J shed 1 base, with 14 bases lying between them. Germline CDR1 KGHSH, CDR2 LQKENI. CDR3 length: 16 residues. The CDR3 sequence: CASSPETGEWNTEAFF. The CDR3 DNA follows: TGTGCCAGCTCACCAGAGACAGGTGAATGGAACACTGAAGCTTTCTTT.

The chain has TRBV5-6 and TRBJ2-3; 9 nucleotides line up with TRBD2. With 1 base clipped from V and 5 bases from J, the junction kept 5 bases outside the gene matches. Germline loops: CDR1 SGHDT, CDR2 YYEEEE. CDR3 size: 15 residues. The CDR3 region has the DNA TGTGCCAGCAGCTTGAGTAGCGGGGGTATAGATACGCAGTATTTT. It is translated as CASSLSSGGIDTQYF.

The chain couples TRBV13 to TRBJ1-4, with D perhaps matching TRBD1 (5 bases). The V gene's germline CDR1 is PRHDT and CDR2 FYEKMQ (reference sequence). This CDR3 contains 14 residues. V lost 5 bases to trimming and J lost 3 bases, with 10 bases between them. CDR3 in DNA: TGTGCCAGCAGCATCCGGGACTCTAATGAAAAACTGTTTTTT. It is translated as CASSIRDSNEKLFF.

The V and J genes are TRBV19 and TRBJ2-7; TRBD1 matches 9 bases. CDR1 is LNHDA, CDR2 SQIVND, per germline (reference sequence). The CDR3 has 13 residues. J was trimmed by 7 bases and V by 5 bases; bases with no gene match: 6. Here the CDR3 reads CASSFRTGVEQYF. DNA of the CDR3: TGTGCCAGTAGTTTTCGGACAGGGGTTGAGCAGTACTTC.

The V gene is TRBV3-1 (or the pseudogene TRBV3-2), the J gene TRBJ2-1; D unresolved. V was clipped by 2 bases and J by 3 bases, with 11 bases between them. CDR1 and CDR2 (germline): LGHDT, YNNKEL (reference sequence). The CDR3 has 15 amino acids. The CDR3 DNA is TGTGCCAGCAGCCAATCTTGGGCAGTCTACAATGAGCAGTTCTTC. Protein sequence: CASSQSWAVYNEQFF.

The chain has TRBV28 and TRBJ1-4, with 7 bases matching TRBD1. The CDR3 is 15 residues long. The junction had 13 bases not matched to a gene; V was cut back by 7 bases and J by 8 bases. Germline values: CDR1 MDHEN, CDR2 SYDVKM. The CDR3 sequence is CASIPQGGAAEKLFF. CDR3 nucleotide sequence: TGTGCCAGCATTCCCCAGGGGGGAGCGGCAGAAAAACTGTTTTTT.

The gene calls are TRBV6-5 and TRBJ1-6, with D perhaps TRBD1 (5 bases). Germline V gene sequence: CDR1 MNHEY, CDR2 SVGAGI. The CDR3 totals 15 residues. The V end lost 4 bases, the J end lost 8 bases, and 15 bases lay between the germline ends. CDR3 DNA sequence: TGTGCCAGCAGTTTAGCCGGAGGGGACGATTCACCCCTCCACTTT. Translation: CASSLAGGDDSPLHF.

The chain recombines TRBV7-3 with TRBJ1-3, with D maybe TRBD1 (5 bases). This CDR3 contains 14 residues. From germline, CDR1 is SGHTA and CDR2 FQGTGA. V gave up 2 bases and J gave up 4 bases, with 9 bases separating them. CDR3: CASSLSGSGNTIYF. CDR3 bases: TGTGCCAGCAGCTTATCAGGGTCGGGAAACACCATATATTTT.

This clone was counted only a few times. The rearrangement uses TRBV4-1 and TRBJ1-4, with D unresolved. Trimming took 4 bases from V and 0 from J, leaving 12 bases between them. Germline CDR1 and CDR2: MGHRA and YSYEKL. CDR3 size: 16 residues. CDR3 amino acids: CASSPRIQSTNEKLFF. The DNA for the CDR3 is TGCGCCAGCAGCCCGAGAATACAGTCAACTAATGAAAAACTGTTTTTT.

This rearrangement joins TRBV5-1 to TRBJ1-4, with a tentative D call TRBD1 (5 bases). Per germline, CDR1 SGHRS and CDR2 YFSETQ. CDR3 size: 16 residues. The V end lost 0 bases, the J end lost 0 bases, and 9 bases lay between the germline ends. The CDR3 DNA reads as TGCGCCAGCAGCTTGGACGGGGGTGCAACTAATGAAAAACTGTTTTTT. It encodes CASSLDGGATNEKLFF.

This clone was observed once. J is TRBJ1-1 and V is TRBV7-9; unclear D gene. This CDR3 spans 12 amino acids. Trimming pared 1 base from V and 7 bases from J, leaving 7 bases between. Germline V CDR1 and CDR2: SEHNR, FQNEAQ (reference sequence). The CDR3 reads CASSLDSHEAFF. The CDR3 coding sequence is TGTGCCAGCAGCTTAGACAGTCATGAAGCTTTCTTT.

The chain has TRBV7-7 and TRBJ1-5; 7 bases fit TRBD1. CDR3 size: 16 residues. Germline values: CDR1 SSHAT, CDR2 FNYEAQ (reference sequence). The junction had 9 bases not matched to a gene; V was cut back by 5 bases and J by 2 bases. The CDR3 sequence is CASSPRGLVGNQPQHF. The DNA of the CDR3 is TGTGCCAGCAGCCCCAGGGGGTTGGTGGGCAATCAGCCCCAGCATTTT.

The V call is TRBV20-1, the J call TRBJ1-1, with D uncertain. V dropped 1 base and J dropped 11 bases, with 11 bases sitting between them. CDR3 size: 11 residues. Germline V gene lookup returns CDR1 DFQATT and CDR2 SNEGSKA (reference sequence). CDR3: CSARADSGAFF. CDR3 DNA: TGCAGTGCTAGAGCGGATTCGGGGGCTTTCTTT.

V is TRBV28 and J is TRBJ2-1; 9 bases agree with TRBD2. V gave up 6 bases and J gave up 2 bases; unmatched junction bases: 2. The germline V gene has CDR1 MDHEN and CDR2 SYDVKM. This CDR3 is built from 14 residues. CDR3 residues: CASRPSGAYNEQFF. The CDR3 region has the DNA TGTGCCAGCAGACCTAGCGGGGCCTACAATGAGCAGTTCTTC.

CDR3 sequence (DNA): TGTGCCAGTAGTTTCCGACAGGGGTTGGCCCCAGAGACCCAGTACTTC. Its protein is CASSFRQGLAPETQYF. The chain carries TRBV19 and TRBJ2-5; TRBD1 matches 8 bases. This CDR3 region has 16 residues. V trimming: 5 bases; J trimming: 4 bases; junction bases outside the gene matches: 12. CDR1 is LNHDA and CDR2 is SQIVND in the germline V gene (reference sequence).

The chain couples TRBV27 to TRBJ2-7, with 10 bases fitting TRBD1. This CDR3 contains 16 residues. Trimming cost V 1 base and J 3 bases; bases outside gene matches: 6. CDR1 is MNHEY, CDR2 SMNVEV, per germline (reference sequence). CDR3 nucleotide sequence: TGTGCCAGCAGTTTATACCCCGGGACAGGGGACTACGAGCAGTACTTC. Translated: CASSLYPGTGDYEQYF.

The chain has TRBV28 and TRBJ2-1, with 7 bases that match TRBD1. This CDR3 is 12 amino acids long. The trim removed 8 bases at V and 5 bases at J, leaving 3 bases unmatched. Germline CDR1 and CDR2: MDHEN and SYDVKM. CDR3 sequence reads: CASPGQNNEQFF. The CDR3 DNA is TGTGCCAGCCCGGGACAGAACAATGAGCAGTTCTTC.

The gene calls are TRBV6-2 or TRBV6-3 and TRBJ1-6; maybe TRBD1 (6 bases). Germline CDR1 is MNHEY and CDR2 is SVGEGT. Trimming took 5 bases from V and 15 from J, leaving 20 bases between them. The CDR3 runs 14 residues. CDR3 sequence reads: CASSIRDTLYLLHF. Written as DNA, the CDR3 is TGTGCCAGCAGTATCCGGGACACCCTCTATCTCCTCCACTTT.

CDR3 protein: CASSPPSGVGNEQFF. The CDR3, as DNA: TGTGCCAGCTCACCACCGTCAGGGGTCGGCAATGAGCAGTTCTTC. The chain recombines TRBV18 with TRBJ2-1, with D possibly TRBD1 on 6 matching bases. V was shortened by 0 bases and J by 6 bases, with 12 bases between the two germline ends. The CDR3 runs to 15 residues. The germline V gene has CDR1 KGHSH and CDR2 LQKENI.

This chain joins TRBV5-1 and TRBJ2-5; TRBD2 matches at 7 bases. Germline CDR1 is SGHRS and CDR2 is YFSETQ. Germline trimming cut 0 bases from V and 0 bases from J; bases unmatched to any gene: 2. This CDR3 is built from 15 residues. CDR3 residues: CASSLERGDQETQYF. The CDR3 DNA is TGCGCCAGCAGCTTGGAACGGGGGGACCAAGAGACCCAGTACTTC.

This chain's CDR3 is CASSLGLAGYEQYF. The CDR3, as DNA: TGTGCCAGCAGCTTAGGACTAGCGGGGTACGAGCAGTACTTC. V is TRBV3-1 (or the pseudogene TRBV3-2) and J is TRBJ2-7; 12 bases fit TRBD2. The CDR3 consists of 14 residues. Trimming at V came to 5 bases and at J to 4 bases, leaving 3 bases not matched to a gene. Germline V gene data show CDR1 as LGHDT and CDR2 as YNNKEL (reference sequence).